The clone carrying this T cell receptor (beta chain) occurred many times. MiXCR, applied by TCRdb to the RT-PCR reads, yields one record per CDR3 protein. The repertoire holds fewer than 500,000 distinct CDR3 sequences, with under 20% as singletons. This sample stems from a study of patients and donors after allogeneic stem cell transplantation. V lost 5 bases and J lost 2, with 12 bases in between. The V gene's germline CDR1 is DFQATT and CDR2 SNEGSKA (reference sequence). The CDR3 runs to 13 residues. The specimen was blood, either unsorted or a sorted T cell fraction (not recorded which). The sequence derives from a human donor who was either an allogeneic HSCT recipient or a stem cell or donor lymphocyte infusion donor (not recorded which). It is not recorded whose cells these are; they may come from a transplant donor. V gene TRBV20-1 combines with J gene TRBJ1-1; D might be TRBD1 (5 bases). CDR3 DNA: TGCAGTGCTCATCGGGGGATTAACACTGAAGCTTTCTTT. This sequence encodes CSAHRGINTEAFF.